The present entry profiles one T cell receptor beta chain with its context. Its specificity is not known. Time point: newly diagnosed, previously untreated cHL patient sample. Comparison samples consisted of PBMCs from newly diagnosed, untreated classical Hodgkin lymphoma. The repertoire was sequenced with immunoSEQ multiplex PCR; TCRdb's copy has only in-frame clones and lacks some. The table shows 47,000 or so clones, with roughly 88% occurring only once. This CDR3 has 14 amino acids. The trim removed 6 bases at V and 8 bases at J, leaving 9 bases unmatched. Looked up from germline, CDR1 is SNHLY and CDR2 is FYNNEI. This sample was taken from a study of PD-1 blockade in classical Hodgkin lymphoma. Findings and caveats of the study: Why the repertoires differ is still unclear, perhaps disease activity or prior therapy. Newly diagnosed patients had baseline TCR diversity that was reportedly lower than that of healthy donors.

The V and J genes are TRBV2 and TRBJ1-4; 7 bases map to TRBD1. The sequence was obtained from a human donor with classical Hodgkin lymphoma. The sample was peripheral blood mononuclear cells (PBMCs). CDR3 protein: CASRGGTVLEKLFF. CDR3 nucleotide sequence: TGTGCCAGCAGAGGCGGGACAGTACTCGAAAAACTGTTTTTT.